These T cell receptor beta chains were read from a single sample in a study of control samples from healthy donors and cancer patients. Sequencing used immunoSEQ multiplex PCR; TCRdb keeps in-frame clones, though not all of them. The data hold 100,000 to 150,000 clones, with about 87% observed a single time. Sequenced sample: blood. These receptors were obtained from a man aged 25-40 years in good health. Both conserved end residues are part of each CDR3. Fields, in order: J gene, D gene, V gene, clone size, CDR3 protein, CDR3 DNA. A D gene is named only where the DNA matches it firmly. Some rows have no size entry. The others give once, few or many, or a class for an expanded clone.

>TRBJ1-1|TRBD1|TRBV7-8|NA
CASSLRPQTGMNTEAFF
TGTGCCAGCAGCTTAAGACCCCAGACAGGGATGAACACTGAAGCTTTCTTT
>TRBJ2-3|NA|TRBV5-1|NA
CASSSGRDASTDTQYF
TGCGCCAGCAGCTCCGGCAGGGATGCTAGCACAGATACGCAGTATTTT
>TRBJ2-7|TRBD2|TRBV27|NA
CASSWGTSGGYEQYF
TGTGCCAGCAGTTGGGGGACTAGCGGAGGATACGAGCAGTACTTC
>TRBJ2-5|NA|TRBV12-5|NA
CASGFGYQETQYF
TGTGCTAGTGGTTTCGGGTACCAAGAGACCCAGTACTTC
>TRBJ1-1|NA|TRBV3-1/TRBV3-2|few
CASSQARPTEAFF
TGTGCCAGCAGCCAAGCCCGGCCCACTGAAGCTTTCTTT
>TRBJ2-2|NA|TRBV5-1|NA
CASSLAGSNTGELFF
TGCGCCAGCAGCTTAGCCGGGTCAAACACCGGGGAGCTGTTTTTT
>TRBJ2-3|NA|TRBV11-2|once
CASSLGLPGTDTQYF
TGTGCCAGCAGCTTGGGCCTCCCAGGGACAGATACGCAGTATTTT
>TRBJ2-3|NA|TRBV7-9|few
CASSLAMGVPAQYF
TGTGCCAGCAGCTTAGCAATGGGGGTACCAGCGCAGTATTTT
>TRBJ1-1|TRBD1|TRBV19|NA
CASSPRDRGAFF
TGTGCCAGTAGCCCCCGGGACAGGGGAGCTTTCTTT
>TRBJ1-2|TRBD1|TRBV27|NA
CASSKTRDSVYGYTF
TGTGCCAGCAGCAAGACCCGGGACAGCGTCTATGGCTACACCTTC
>TRBJ2-7|TRBD2|TRBV2|once
CALTGLAGVSYEQYF
TGTGCCCTTACGGGGCTAGCGGGGGTCTCCTACGAGCAGTACTTC
>TRBJ1-5|NA|TRBV6-5|NA
CASTQQGNQPQHF
TGTGCCAGCACCCAACAGGGAAATCAGCCCCAGCATTTT
>TRBJ1-5|NA|TRBV2|NA
CASSERKDQHF
TGTGCCAGCAGTGAAAGGAAGGACCAGCATTTT
>TRBJ1-1|NA|TRBV30|NA
CAWSRRGGEAFF
TGTGCCTGGAGTCGGAGGGGCGGGGAAGCTTTCTTT
>TRBJ2-6|NA|TRBV6-5|NA
CAISPRSRHVLTF
TGTGCCATCTCCCCCCGGTCTCGGCACGTCCTGACTTTC
>TRBJ1-3|NA|TRBV19|NA
CASSIENSGNTIYF
TGTGCCAGTAGTATAGAGAACTCTGGAAACACCATATATTTT
>TRBJ2-5|TRBD1|TRBV29-1|NA
CSVEEVQGKETQYF
TGCAGCGTTGAAGAAGTACAGGGGAAAGAGACCCAGTACTTC
>TRBJ1-2|NA|TRBV3-1/TRBV3-2|NA
CASSRGGSGYTF
TGTGCCAGCAGCCGTGGGGGTTCCGGCTACACCTTC
>TRBJ1-1|NA|TRBV5-1|NA
CASSNIEKARSSEAFF
TGCGCCAGCAGCAATATAGAGAAGGCCCGGAGCTCTGAAGCTTTCTTT
>TRBJ2-3|NA|TRBV3-1/TRBV3-2|once
CASSQDGQVTDTQYF
TGTGCCAGCAGCCAAGATGGGCAGGTTACAGATACGCAGTATTTT
>TRBJ1-5|NA|TRBV7-2|NA
CASSLDGLGPQHF
TGTGCCAGCAGCTTAGATGGCCTCGGGCCCCAGCATTTT
>TRBJ1-1|NA|TRBV10-2|NA
CASSEAEWATEAFF
TGCGCCAGCAGTGAGGCAGAGTGGGCGACTGAAGCTTTCTTT
>TRBJ2-3|NA|TRBV18|NA
CASSGKGRTDTQYF
TGTGCCAGCTCAGGCAAAGGGCGAACAGATACGCAGTATTTT
>TRBJ1-5|NA|TRBV19|NA
CASSNNREGGQPQHF
TGTGCCAGTAGTAATAACAGGGAGGGGGGACAGCCCCAGCATTTT
>TRBJ1-2|NA|TRBV10-1|NA
CASSATQDGRYTF
TGCGCCAGCAGTGCCACCCAGGACGGACGCTACACCTTC
>TRBJ2-3|TRBD2|TRBV5-6|NA
CASSAGTSGPTDTQYF
TGTGCCAGCAGCGCTGGGACTAGCGGACCCACAGATACGCAGTATTTT
>TRBJ1-2|TRBD1|TRBV30|NA
CAWTLGQGAYGYTF
TGTGCCTGGACTCTAGGCCAGGGGGCCTATGGCTACACCTTC
>TRBJ1-6|NA|TRBV30|NA
CACEDGDNSPLHF
TGTGCCTGCGAGGACGGGGATAATTCACCCCTCCACTTT
>TRBJ2-5|NA|TRBV2|NA
CASREGSGGETQYF
TGTGCCAGCAGGGAGGGATCAGGGGGAGAGACCCAGTACTTC
>TRBJ2-3|NA|TRBV24-1|once
CATATDFTDTQYF
TGTGCCACCGCAACGGACTTCACAGATACGCAGTATTTT
>TRBJ1-2|NA|TRBV7-2|NA
CASSLVAESYGYTF
TGTGCCAGCAGCTTAGTCGCGGAAAGCTATGGCTACACCTTC
>TRBJ1-1|NA|TRBV3-1/TRBV3-2|NA
CASSFDANTEAFF
TGTGCCAGCAGCTTCGACGCGAACACTGAAGCTTTCTTT
>TRBJ1-5|NA|TRBV19|NA
CASSIGYSNQPQHF
TGTGCCAGTAGTATAGGTTACTCCAATCAGCCCCAGCATTTT
>TRBJ2-3|TRBD2|TRBV9|NA
CASSALEAGGSTDTQYF
TGTGCCAGCAGCGCCCTCGAGGCGGGGGGCAGCACAGATACGCAGTATTTT
>TRBJ1-2|NA|TRBV7-9|NA
CASSLDMGHGYTF
TGTGCCAGCAGCCTTGATATGGGCCATGGCTACACCTTC
>TRBJ2-2|TRBD1|TRBV11-2|NA
CASRRPGQGLTGELFF
TGTGCCAGCAGACGCCCGGGACAGGGATTAACCGGGGAGCTGTTTTTT
>TRBJ1-2|TRBD1|TRBV19|once
CASSILAGGADGYTF
TGTGCCAGTAGTATTTTAGCAGGGGGCGCGGATGGCTACACCTTC
>TRBJ2-3|TRBD2|TRBV24-1|NA
CATSERSGSYTDTQYF
TGTGCCACCAGTGAGAGAAGCGGGAGCTACACAGATACGCAGTATTTT
>TRBJ1-5|NA|TRBV4-1|NA
CASSQFFSGNQPQHF
TGCGCCAGCAGCCAATTCTTTAGCGGCAATCAGCCCCAGCATTTT
>TRBJ1-3|NA|TRBV6-5|NA
CASSYSGTLGNTIYF
TGTGCCAGCAGTTACAGCGGGACACTCGGAAACACCATATATTTT
>TRBJ1-3|NA|TRBV14|NA
CASSQGQYSGNTIYF
TGTGCCAGCAGCCAAGGACAATACTCTGGAAACACCATATATTTT
>TRBJ2-3|TRBD2|TRBV7-9|NA
CASSPRGGGAADTQYF
TGTGCCAGCAGCCCCCGGGGCGGGGGGGCCGCAGATACGCAGTATTTT
>TRBJ1-1|NA|TRBV2|NA
CASSAGPGTEAFF
TGTGCCAGCAGTGCCGGACCGGGCACTGAAGCTTTCTTT
>TRBJ2-7|TRBD1|TRBV12-3/TRBV12-4|NA
CASRQGANYEQYF
TGTGCCAGTAGACAGGGGGCGAATTACGAGCAGTACTTC
>TRBJ2-1|NA|TRBV7-9|once
CASRPRTEGNEQFF
TGTGCCAGCAGACCCAGGACAGAGGGCAATGAGCAGTTCTTC
>TRBJ2-1|NA|TRBV10-3|NA
CAISERSGDYNEQFF
TGTGCCATCAGTGAGAGGTCGGGAGACTACAATGAGCAGTTCTTC
>TRBJ1-3|NA|TRBV10-1|NA
CASSDGDTIYF
TGCGCCAGCAGTGATGGAGACACCATATATTTT
>TRBJ2-5|TRBD1|TRBV9|NA
CASSPRTGEETQYF
TGTGCCAGCAGCCCCCGGACAGGCGAGGAGACCCAGTACTTC
>TRBJ1-5|NA|TRBV6-2/TRBV6-3|NA
CASSYGGGLKTQPQHF
TGTGCCAGCAGTTACGGGGGCGGGCTCAAAACCCAGCCCCAGCATTTT
>TRBJ2-6|NA|TRBV5-1|NA
CASGSGHASSGANVLTF
TGCGCCAGTGGATCAGGACACGCTAGCTCTGGGGCCAACGTCCTGACTTTC
>TRBJ1-2|NA|TRBV7-2|NA
CASSLTNYGYTF
TGTGCCAGCAGCTTAACGAACTATGGCTACACCTTC
>TRBJ2-5|NA|TRBV5-1|NA
CASSLEGGEETQYF
TGCGCCAGCAGCTTAGAGGGTGGAGAAGAGACCCAGTACTTC
>TRBJ1-2|TRBD1|TRBV19|once
CASSMSSGQPINYGYTF
TGTGCCAGTAGTATGAGTTCGGGACAGCCGATTAACTATGGCTACACCTTC
>TRBJ1-2|TRBD1|TRBV19|NA
CASSIRGQGASDGYTF
TGTGCCAGTAGTATACGAGGACAGGGGGCATCCGATGGCTACACCTTC
>TRBJ2-1|NA|TRBV7-8|NA
CASSFSVSYNEQFF
TGTGCCAGCAGCTTTTCTGTTTCCTACAATGAGCAGTTCTTC
>TRBJ2-1|NA|TRBV11-3|NA
CASSHGSEQFF
TGTGCCAGCAGCCATGGGTCCGAGCAGTTCTTC
>TRBJ1-1|NA|TRBV30|few
CAWRDRQSSNTEAFF
TGTGCCTGGAGGGACCGTCAGAGCTCGAACACTGAAGCTTTCTTT
>TRBJ2-2|TRBD1|TRBV11-3|NA
CASSLVGTGVTGELFF
TGTGCCAGCAGCTTGGTCGGGACAGGGGTAACCGGGGAGCTGTTTTTT
>TRBJ1-1|NA|TRBV7-3|NA
CASSLRASTDTEAFF
TGTGCCAGCAGCTTACGGGCGAGTACGGACACTGAAGCTTTCTTT